This T cell receptor (beta chain) was profiled in a study of T cell changes during pregnancy in multiple sclerosis. Trimming removed 5 bases from V and 7 bases from J; junction bases left unmatched: 5. Per the germline V gene, CDR1 is SNHLY and CDR2 is FYNNEI. CDR3 length: 14 amino acids. Assay used: immunoSEQ multiplex PCR; TCRdb lists only in-frame clones, some missing. Found here are about 100,000 clones, around 93% of them singletons; the top ten hold less than 0.9%. Sequences were derived from peripheral blood, sampled in the third trimester of pregnancy. The origin of this receptor is a female donor in good health, enrolled as a control in a pregnancy study. This chain uses TRBV2 with TRBJ2-2; 9 nucleotides align to TRBD2. CDR3 residues: CASSTSGSIGELFF. CDR3 coding DNA: TGTGCCAGCAGTACTAGCGGGTCGATCGGGGAGCTGTTTTTT.